This T cell receptor (beta chain) was retrieved from a study of OX40 agonist ivuxolimab in advanced cancers. Background on the study: Partial responses were achieved by three patients, one with hepatocellular carcinoma and two with cutaneous melanoma.

Clones were sequenced by immunoSEQ multiplex PCR, and TCRdb holds only the in-frame ones, with some missing. The sample gives about 64,000 clones, roughly 90% of which show up once; roughly 3% is in the top ten. Patients with a history of autoimmune disease or on systemic immunosuppression were excluded. This CDR3 is built from 14 residues. Trimming took 4 bases from V and 1 from J, leaving 10 bases between them. From germline, CDR1 is LGHNA and CDR2 YSLEER. The receptor was derived from an adult with an advanced solid tumor such as melanoma, head and neck, liver or kidney cancer. V usage is TRBV4-3 and J usage is TRBJ1-1; possibly TRBD1 for D (6 bases). The input for sequencing was CD4+ or CD8+ T cells sorted from blood, taken in a trial of the OX40 agonist ivuxolimab. CDR3 region: CASSRLGQNTEAFF. The CDR3 coding sequence is TGCGCCAGCAGCCGATTGGGACAGAACACTGAAGCTTTCTTT.